This entry lists 28 T cell receptor beta chains sequenced from one sample in a study of CD8+ T cells in alopecia areata. Treatment in this sample: oral pan-JAK inhibitor, 5-10 mg twice daily. cDNA serving as the sequencing template came from extracted, reverse transcribed RNA. Profiled with immunoSEQ multiplex PCR; TCRdb holds only in-frame clones, not every one. The sample comprises roughly 220,000 clones, approximately 72% of which are singletons, and roughly 1.2% rests with the top ten. Source: CD4+ T cells sorted from blood, taken around week 44, from a patient treated with tofacitinib. Source of these receptors: a human donor with alopecia areata.

This clone was seen more than once but under ten times. This CDR3 is also generated by other DNA sequences in the sample. The chain links TRBV4-3 to TRBJ1-5, with D possibly being TRBD1 (5 bases). There are 16 residues in the CDR3. Germline V gene lookup returns CDR1 LGHNA and CDR2 YSLEER. V was clipped by 0 bases and J by 4 bases, with 13 bases between them. CDR3 loop: CASSQDVGGVNQPQHF. The CDR3 DNA reads as TGCGCCAGCAGCCAAGATGTTGGGGGAGTAAATCAGCCCCAGCATTTT.

The chain carries TRBV27 and TRBJ2-5, with 8 bases aligning to TRBD2. The junction had 7 bases not matched to a gene; V was cut back by 5 bases and J by 2 bases. This CDR3 has 15 amino acids. Germline V gives CDR1 MNHEY, CDR2 SMNVEV (reference sequence). The CDR3 DNA follows: TGTGCCAGCAGTCATCTGGCGGGGGGTCAAGAGACCCAGTACTTC. Translated, it gives CASSHLAGGQETQYF.

This clone was recorded once. The V gene is TRBV10-3, the J gene TRBJ2-7; D uncertain. This CDR3 has 11 residues. With 2 bases removed from V and 4 bases from J, the gap between germline ends came to 3 bases. Germline assignment: CDR1 ENHRY and CDR2 SYGVKD. The CDR3 nucleotides are TGTGCCATCAGTGAGGCATACGAGCAGTACTTC. It specifies CAISEAYEQYF.

This clone was counted many times. The V call is TRBV5-8, the J call TRBJ2-1; 7 nucleotides match TRBD2. V was clipped by 4 bases and J by 2 bases; unmatched bases: 9. The germline CDR1 and CDR2 sequences are SGHTS and YDEGEE. The CDR3 has 16 residues. The DNA for the CDR3 is TGTGCCAGCAGCGGGGGGACTATGGACCCCTACAATGAGCAGTTCTTC. Protein: CASSGGTMDPYNEQFF.

This clone occurred a few times. This chain joins TRBV5-1 and TRBJ1-1, with 9 bases fitting TRBD1. The J segment lost 3 bases and the V segment lost 2 bases, leaving 8 bases of the junction unmatched. The CDR3 is made up of 16 amino acids. Looked up from germline, CDR1 is SGHRS and CDR2 is YFSETQ. CDR3 in DNA: TGCGCCAGCAGCTTTAGGGGGACAGGGCTTGACACTGAAGCTTTCTTT. Translating gives CASSFRGTGLDTEAFF.

This chain joins TRBV4-1 and TRBJ1-1; unclear D gene. V lost 5 bases to trimming and J lost 1 base, with 14 bases between them. CDR1 MGHRA and CDR2 YSYEKL come from the germline V gene. The CDR3 runs 15 residues. The CDR3 bases are TGCGCCAGCAGCTCTGCAGACCGGGGGAACACTGAAGCTTTCTTT. Translated, it gives CASSSADRGNTEAFF.

J is TRBJ1-1 and V is TRBV25-1; D is undetermined. Trimming left V 3 bases short and J 4 bases short, with 9 bases between. Germline-derived CDR1 and CDR2 are MGHDK and SYGVNS. The CDR3 has 13 amino acids. The CDR3 sequence is CASSDSSGTEAFF. In nucleotides, the CDR3 is TGTGCCAGCAGTGACTCTTCGGGCACTGAAGCTTTCTTT.

A few counts support this clone. The chain is built from TRBV29-1 and TRBJ2-7; 8 positions agree with TRBD1. Per the germline V gene, CDR1 is SQVTM and CDR2 is ANQGSEA. The ends lost 6 bases at V and 5 bases at J; junction bases unmatched: 12. CDR3 size: 14 residues. The CDR3 region has the DNA TGCAGCGTAGCAAGACAGGGGCTGCCTGACGAGCAGTACTTC. Translated, it gives CSVARQGLPDEQYF.

The chain has TRBV4-3 and TRBJ2-7; D is uncertain. V was trimmed by 7 bases and J by 9 bases, leaving 13 bases between them. Germline-derived CDR1 and CDR2 are LGHNA and YSLEER. The CDR3 loop spans 11 amino acids. CDR3 bases: TGCGCCAGCAACCCGACCCCCGGGCAGTACTTC. Amino acid sequence: CASNPTPGQYF.

J is TRBJ2-3 and V is TRBV10-3; tentatively, D is TRBD1 (5 bases). Germline CDR1 reads ENHRY; CDR2 reads SYGVKD. Between the trimmed V and J ends, which lost 8 bases and 5 bases, there was a span of 14 bases. This CDR3 is built from 13 residues. As DNA, the CDR3 is TGTGCCATCGAGGCAGACAGCGTAGATACGCAGTATTTT. Translated, it gives CAIEADSVDTQYF.

J is TRBJ2-5 and V is TRBV7-2; the match to TRBD2 covers 11 bases. This CDR3 is built from 14 residues. Germline V gene lookup returns CDR1 SGHTA and CDR2 FQGNSA. Trimming removed 3 bases from V and 3 bases from J; junction bases left unmatched: 0. In nucleotides, the CDR3 is TGTGCCAGCAGCTTGACTAGCGGGGAAGAGACCCAGTACTTC. This translates into CASSLTSGEETQYF.

This chain uses TRBV6-6 with TRBJ2-7; D is possibly TRBD2 (5 bases). Germline V gives CDR1 MNHNY, CDR2 SVGAGI (reference sequence). Trimming removed 8 bases from V and 5 bases from J, with 19 bases in between. This CDR3 is built from 14 residues. As DNA, the CDR3 is TGTGCCAGCTCTTTGCCCCGGGATGCTAACGAGCAGTACTTC. Translation: CASSLPRDANEQYF.

This chain links TRBV29-1 with TRBJ2-3, with 8 positions matching TRBD2. The ends lost 1 base at V and 2 bases at J; junction bases unmatched: 8. The CDR3 spans 16 residues. Per the germline V gene, CDR1 is SQVTM and CDR2 is ANQGSEA. As DNA, the CDR3 is TGCAGCGTTGAAGCTGCGCAGCGGGGGTACACAGATACGCAGTATTTT. Translation gives CSVEAAQRGYTDTQYF.

There are a few counts of this clone. The gene calls are TRBV7-2 and TRBJ1-2; D remains unclear. Germline loops: CDR1 SGHTA, CDR2 FQGNSA. The V gene lost 1 base and the J gene lost 4 bases, with 7 bases spanning the gap. The CDR3 sequence is 13 residues long. The CDR3 is CASSLDTSYGYTF. CDR3 coding DNA: TGTGCCAGCAGCTTAGATACCTCCTATGGCTACACCTTC.

For the CDR3, the DNA is TGCGCCAGCAGCCAACGACAGGGGGTGATGGGGACCCAGTACTTC. This encodes CASSQRQGVMGTQYF. V usage is TRBV4-3 and J usage is TRBJ2-5; 9 nucleotides line up with TRBD1. The CDR3 sequence is 15 residues long. Germline-derived CDR1 and CDR2 are LGHNA and YSLEER. Losses at the gene ends were 2 bases for V and 7 bases for J; bases not matched to a gene: 8.

The rearrangement uses TRBV2 and TRBJ2-4, with D possibly being TRBD1 (5 bases). The CDR3 covers 15 residues. Looked up from germline, CDR1 is SNHLY and CDR2 is FYNNEI. The V end lost 2 bases, the J end lost 0 bases, and 8 bases lay between the germline ends. As DNA, the CDR3 is TGTGCCAGCAGTGAACAGGGCTTAGCCAAAAACATTCAGTACTTC. Protein product: CASSEQGLAKNIQYF.

The table lists this clone with a few counts. The chain is built from TRBV29-1 and TRBJ2-5; D is perhaps TRBD1 (5 bases). CDR3 length: 14 residues. Germline V gene sequence: CDR1 SQVTM, CDR2 ANQGSEA. V was trimmed by 0 bases and J by 3 bases, leaving 11 bases between them. The CDR3 loop reads CSVEDLAGKETQYF. CDR3 nucleotides: TGCAGCGTTGAAGATCTTGCAGGGAAAGAGACCCAGTACTTC.

CDR3 in amino acids: CASSYSTGVEAFF. The CDR3 DNA reads as TGTGCCAGCAGTTATTCTACAGGAGTTGAAGCTTTCTTT. The chain has TRBV6-6 and TRBJ1-1; TRBD1 is a possible D gene (5 bases). Trimming removed 3 bases at V and 7 bases at J, with 12 bases between. The CDR3 has 13 amino acids. Germline CDR1 MNHNY, CDR2 SVGAGI (reference sequence).

This chain links TRBV28 with TRBJ1-2; weak D call: TRBD1 (5 bases). This CDR3 has 16 residues. Germline V lookup: CDR1 MDHEN, CDR2 SYDVKM. V lost 6 bases and J 4 bases, leaving 21 bases between the germline ends. The CDR3 region is CASSPAGRPLFYGYTF. The CDR3 region has the DNA TGTGCCAGCAGCCCAGCGGGGCGACCACTATTCTATGGCTACACCTTC.

The rearrangement links TRBV5-6 to TRBJ1-4; D gene uncertain. With 0 bases removed from V and 8 bases from J, the gap between germline ends came to 11 bases. Germline-derived CDR1 and CDR2 are SGHDT and YYEEEE. The CDR3 is made up of 14 amino acids. CDR3 DNA sequence: TGTGCCAGCAGCTTGGACGTTGCCGGGGAAAAACTGTTTTTT. Translation gives CASSLDVAGEKLFF.

The chain is built from TRBV6-5 and TRBJ1-1; a weak D match, TRBD1 (6 bases). V lost 6 bases and J 1 base, leaving 12 bases between the germline ends. The germline CDR1 and CDR2 sequences are MNHEY and SVGAGI. This CDR3 contains 14 residues. In DNA form, the CDR3 reads TGTGCCAGCAGGTGGGACAACAGGAACACTGAAGCTTTCTTT. Residues: CASRWDNRNTEAFF.

V gene TRBV9 combines with J gene TRBJ1-1; no definite D call. CDR1 SGDLS and CDR2 YYNGEE come from the germline V gene. V was shortened by 5 bases and J by 0 bases, with 8 bases between the two germline ends. The CDR3 loop spans 13 amino acids. The CDR3 is CASSTRLNTEAFF. The DNA for the CDR3 is TGTGCCAGCAGTACGCGTTTGAACACTGAAGCTTTCTTT.

CDR3 amino acids: CASTTPARQGGDEQFF. The CDR3 nucleotides are TGTGCCAGCACCACTCCAGCCCGACAGGGGGGAGATGAGCAGTTCTTC. The chain has TRBV11-3 and TRBJ2-1; 9 bases are shared with TRBD1. CDR3 length: 16 residues. The trim removed 7 bases at V and 8 bases at J, leaving 15 bases unmatched. Germline V gene lookup returns CDR1 SGHNT and CDR2 YENEEA.

This clone showed up just a few times. The chain has TRBV5-1 and TRBJ2-5; TRBD1 aligns across 9 bases. Per germline, CDR1 SGHRS and CDR2 YFSETQ. The junction had 2 bases not matched to a gene; V was cut back by 3 bases and J by 2 bases. This CDR3 has 14 residues. The CDR3 sequence is CASSSGQGQETQYF. The DNA for the CDR3 is TGCGCCAGCAGCTCTGGACAGGGGCAAGAGACCCAGTACTTC.

The genes are TRBV4-3 and TRBJ2-1; the D gene is possibly TRBD2 (5 bases). Between the trimmed V and J ends, which lost 0 bases and 7 bases, there was a span of 16 bases. Germline V CDR1 and CDR2: LGHNA, YSLEER. CDR3 length equals 16 residues. For the CDR3, the DNA is TGCGCCAGCAGCCAAGATTCAACGGGGTTCCAAAATGAGCAGTTCTTC. Protein sequence: CASSQDSTGFQNEQFF.

This chain connects TRBV29-1 to TRBJ1-1; D unresolved. V lost 3 bases and J 1 base, leaving 9 bases between the germline ends. This CDR3 region has 13 residues. CDR1 SQVTM and CDR2 ANQGSEA come from the germline V gene. The CDR3 loop is CSVEKGGNTEAFF. CDR3 nucleotide sequence: TGCAGCGTTGAGAAGGGAGGGAACACTGAAGCTTTCTTT.

The chain has TRBV5-4 and TRBJ1-4, with D hard to call. Germline CDR1 and CDR2: SGHNT and YYREEE (reference sequence). CDR3 length: 14 amino acids. Trimming stripped 5 bases from V and 12 bases from J, with 20 bases between. In DNA, the CDR3 is TGTGCCAGCAGTCCTGATAAAAAGGGAGGCCAACTGTTTTTT. It yields the protein CASSPDKKGGQLFF.

V and J are TRBV29-1 and TRBJ2-3, with D possibly matching TRBD1 (5 bases). CDR3 length: 10 amino acids. Per the germline V gene, CDR1 is SQVTM and CDR2 is ANQGSEA. The CDR3 DNA is TGCAGTACAGGTGCAGATACGCAGTATTTT. Protein product: CSTGADTQYF.